Only a few counts were recorded for the clone carrying this T cell receptor beta chain. Its antigen is not identified. This sample was included in a study of spatial heterogeneity in lung cancer. Study context: Detection of beta-chain sequences consistently exceeded that of alpha-chain sequences. Counts of TCR transcripts in tumor regions correlated strongly with a matched bulk RNA-seq T cell module score.

TCRdb fed the 5' RACE reads into MiXCR, producing one record per CDR3 protein. The sample lists 18,000 or so distinct CDR3 sequences, 5% to 7% seen once, with 10% in the top ten. CDR1 ENHRY and CDR2 SYGVKD come from the germline V gene. Trimming left V 11 bases short and J 3 bases short, with 16 bases between. This CDR3 region has 13 residues. Time point given: sample taken at primary tumor resection. Whole RNA obtained from tumor, nontumor lung or frozen PBMC underwent sequencing without sorting. General observations from the study: Expanded intratumoral alpha and beta TCR counts tracked tumor mutation counts. Ubiquitous and regional expanded TCR counts correlated with ubiquitous and regional nonsynonymous mutations, respectively.

This TCR came from a female donor with early-stage non-small cell lung cancer. The sample was lung tumor tissue, taken at surgery. This chain links TRBV10-3 with TRBJ1-1, with a possible D match to TRBD1 (5 bases). The chain's CDR3 is CALRRGWDTEAFF. DNA for the CDR3: TGTGCCCTAAGGAGGGGCTGGGACACTGAAGCTTTCTTT.